The source of this T cell receptor (beta chain) is a study of shared clonotypes between healthy human individuals. Profiling relied on immunoSEQ multiplex PCR, and the TCRdb table lists in-frame clones only, not all of them. The repertoire consists of approximately 980,000 clones, with approximately 76% occurring once and the leading ten covering about 1.5%. The germline V and J ends were trimmed by 9 bases and 2 bases, with 17 bases remaining between them. The germline V gene has CDR1 LGHNT and CDR2 FRNRAP. The CDR3 totals 14 residues. Sequencing was performed on memory CD4+ T cells sorted from blood. Subset: CD45RA-negative fraction. J is TRBJ2-7 and V is TRBV12-5; the D gene could be TRBD1 or TRBD2 (6 bases each). The TCR comes from a man aged 18 to 30 in good health. DNA for the CDR3: TGTGCTAGCAGGGGAGCGGGCGGTGCCTACGAGCAGTACTTC. It yields the protein CASRGAGGAYEQYF.